The 16 T cell receptor beta chains listed next were all sequenced from one sample in a study of blood T cell repertoires in COVID-19. Sequencing used immunoSEQ multiplex PCR; TCRdb keeps in-frame clones, though not all of them. The sample shows 250,000 or so clones, about nine tenths of them seen only once. The material sequenced was peripheral blood. The receptors here all came from a woman in her thirties or forties who had recovered from COVID-19.

This clone was recorded only once. The rearrangement uses TRBV30 and TRBJ2-5; D possibly corresponds to TRBD1 (6 bases). The CDR3 consists of 13 residues. Germline V gives CDR1 GTSNPN, CDR2 SVGIG (reference sequence). Trimming took 2 bases from V and 2 from J, leaving 9 bases between them. The CDR3 DNA is TGTGCCTGGAGTAGGGGGTCACAAGAGACCCAGTACTTC. Translation gives CAWSRGSQETQYF.

The chain links TRBV11-2 to TRBJ1-4; D might be TRBD1 (6 bases). Germline-derived CDR1 and CDR2 are SGHAT and FQNNGV. This CDR3 is built from 15 residues. V shed 5 bases and J shed 3 bases, with 13 bases lying between them. The CDR3 is CASSPMGAANEKLFF. The CDR3 nucleotides read TGTGCCAGCAGCCCCATGGGGGCAGCTAATGAAAAACTGTTTTTT.

V usage is TRBV7-8 and J usage is TRBJ1-5; D may be TRBD1 (6 bases). The CDR3 totals 16 residues. Trimming shortened V by 5 bases and J by 0 bases, and 14 bases separated the two germline ends. Germline loops: CDR1 SGHVS, CDR2 FQNEAQ. The CDR3 region has the DNA TGTGCCAGCAGCCTCGGACAGCTCTATAGCAATCAGCCCCAGCATTTT. It yields the protein CASSLGQLYSNQPQHF.

The gene calls are TRBV6-2 or TRBV6-3 and TRBJ1-1; D not certain. CDR3 length: 16 amino acids. Germline lookup yields CDR1 MNHEY and CDR2 SVGEGT. V lost 5 bases and J 7 bases, leaving 23 bases between the germline ends. The CDR3 nucleotides are TGTGCCAGCAGTAATATAATCCTCCCCGGCACAGATGAAGCTTTCTTT. Its protein product is CASSNIILPGTDEAFF.

The chain links TRBV10-3 to TRBJ2-7; perhaps TRBD1 as D (6 bases). The CDR3 length is 13 residues. Germline loops: CDR1 ENHRY, CDR2 SYGVKD. V was cut by 5 bases and J by 7 bases, with 15 bases left in between. CDR3 sequence (DNA): TGTGCCATCAGTCCGACAGGCCTTTCGGAGCAGTACTTC. Its translation is CAISPTGLSEQYF.

The rearrangement links TRBV5-1 to TRBJ1-4, with 10 bases identical to TRBD1. V shed 1 base, J shed 7 bases, and the junction held 16 bases outside the gene matches. This CDR3 spans 19 amino acids. CDR1 and CDR2 from the germline V gene are SGHRS and YFSETQ. CDR3 nucleotide sequence: TGCGCCAGCAGCTTGAGACCCCCGGGACAGGGGATGGAAGGTGAAAAACTGTTTTTT. Its protein is CASSLRPPGQGMEGEKLFF.

The chain carries TRBV24-1 and TRBJ2-5, with D perhaps matching TRBD1 (6 bases). Germline CDR1 is KGHDR and CDR2 is SFDVKD. Trimming left V 6 bases short and J 5 bases short, with 21 bases between. There are 16 residues in the CDR3. The CDR3 reads CATSTGEGGPGETQYF. The CDR3 bases are TGTGCCACCAGTACTGGGGAAGGGGGTCCTGGTGAGACCCAGTACTTC.

J is TRBJ1-2 and V is TRBV6-1; D not certain. V lost 2 bases and J lost 3, with 25 bases in between. This CDR3 comprises 19 residues. CDR1 is MNHNS and CDR2 is SASEGT in the germline V gene. The CDR3 coding sequence is TGTGCCAGCAGTGAACGCGCACCCCTGAGAGGGAGGGTGTACTATGGCTACACCTTC. It translates to CASSERAPLRGRVYYGYTF.

About this clone: Other DNA sequences in this sample translate to the same CDR3. The rearrangement joins TRBV12-3 or TRBV12-4 to TRBJ2-3; a weak D match, TRBD2 (5 bases). V dropped 6 bases and J dropped 1 base, with 8 bases sitting between them. This CDR3 is built from 13 residues. The CDR3 loop is CASSQRGTDTQYF. The CDR3 DNA reads TGTGCCAGCAGCCAGAGGGGCACAGATACGCAGTATTTT.

This chain connects TRBV29-1 to TRBJ2-1, with TRBD1 matching 12 bases. V trimming: 7 bases; J trimming: 9 bases; junction bases outside the gene matches: 10. The CDR3 is made up of 14 amino acids. Germline CDR1 SQVTM, CDR2 ANQGSEA. The CDR3 is CSGGRDRGLVEQFF. CDR3 in DNA: TGCAGCGGCGGAAGGGACAGGGGGCTCGTTGAGCAGTTCTTC.

The chain employs TRBV9 and TRBJ2-5, with 7 bases lining up with TRBD1. The germline V gene has CDR1 SGDLS and CDR2 YYNGEE. This CDR3 spans 15 amino acids. V shed 0 bases, J shed 7 bases, and the junction held 9 bases outside the gene matches. In nucleotides, the CDR3 is TGTGCCAGCAGCGTAGAACAGGGGCCAAGGGTGACCCAGTACTTC. Translating gives CASSVEQGPRVTQYF.

The rearrangement uses TRBV7-8 and TRBJ2-7; 7 nucleotides agree with TRBD1. The CDR3 runs to 14 residues. Germline V lookup: CDR1 SGHVS, CDR2 FQNEAQ. V gave up 3 bases and J gave up 6 bases; unmatched junction bases: 8. The CDR3, as DNA: TGTGCCAGCAGCTTCGCTTTTGGACAGGCCGAGCAGTACTTC. Translation: CASSFAFGQAEQYF.

This chain links TRBV27 with TRBJ2-2, with a weak D call TRBD2 (5 bases). V lost 5 bases and J lost 6, with 10 bases in between. There are 13 residues in the CDR3. Germline lookup yields CDR1 MNHEY and CDR2 SMNVEV (reference sequence). CDR3 amino acids: CASSQVGAGELFF. The DNA for the CDR3 is TGTGCCAGCAGTCAAGTCGGGGCCGGGGAGCTGTTTTTT.

The gene calls are TRBV5-6 and TRBJ2-5; TRBD2 aligns across 9 bases. Germline trimming cut 4 bases from V and 4 bases from J; bases unmatched to any gene: 8. The CDR3 runs to 15 residues. Germline CDR1 SGHDT, CDR2 YYEEEE. DNA for the CDR3: TGTGCCAGCAGCAGGCGGGGGGGCCTAGTAGAGACCCAGTACTTC. Its protein product is CASSRRGGLVETQYF. The full variable domain, completed using reference TRBV5-6 and TRBJ2-5, is DAGVTQSPTHLIKTRGQQVTLRCSPKSGHDTVSWYQQALGQGPQFIFQYYEEEERQRGNFPDRFSGHQFPNYSSELNVNALLLGDSALYLCASSRRGGLVETQYFGPGTRLLVL.

This clone was seen a few times. Other DNA variants within this sample encode the same CDR3. This chain connects TRBV9 to TRBJ2-1, with D tentatively TRBD1 (5 bases). V was clipped by 0 bases and J by 7 bases, with 8 bases between them. CDR3 length: 13 residues. CDR1 and CDR2 (germline): SGDLS, YYNGEE. CDR3 in amino acids: CASSVGQGNEQFF. The CDR3 coding sequence is TGTGCCAGCAGCGTAGGGCAGGGAAATGAGCAGTTCTTC. Filled out from reference TRBV9 and TRBJ2-1, the complete variable domain reads DSGVTQTPKHLITATGQRVTLRCSPRSGDLSVYWYQQSLDQGLQFLIQYYNGEERAKGNILERFSAQQFPDLHSELNLSSLELGDSALYFCASSVGQGNEQFFGPGTRLTVL.

CDR3 sequence reads: CASSGQGPTEAFF. CDR3 nucleotide sequence: TGTGCCAGCAGTGGACAGGGGCCCACTGAAGCTTTCTTT. The J gene is TRBJ1-1, the V gene TRBV27; 9 nucleotides agree with TRBD1. V shed 5 bases, J shed 4 bases, and the junction held 2 bases outside the gene matches. The germline V gene has CDR1 MNHEY and CDR2 SMNVEV (reference sequence). CDR3 size: 13 residues.